This TCR beta chain was retrieved from a study of control samples from healthy donors and cancer patients. Here immunoSEQ multiplex PCR was the method, and the copy in TCRdb shows in-frame clones only, minus some. Here the sample spans 200,000 to 250,000 clones, just under 95% being singletons. Germline lookup yields CDR1 LGHNA and CDR2 YSLEER. With V trimmed by 0 bases and J by 4 bases, 5 bases remained unmatched. The CDR3 extends over 15 amino acids. Sequenced material: blood. The TCR comes from a middle-aged man in good health. V gene TRBV4-3 combines with J gene TRBJ1-2; TRBD1 aligns across 7 bases. CDR3 DNA: TGCGCCAGCAGCCAAGAGGTCCAGGGGGGCTATGGCTACACCTTC. The encoded protein is CASSQEVQGGYGYTF.